The clone carrying this T cell receptor beta chain was recorded a few times. The V end was cut by 7 bases, the J end by 0 bases, with 10 bases between. Germline CDR1 is GTSNPN and CDR2 is SVGIG (reference sequence). The CDR3 spans 13 residues. The sample comes from a study of control samples from healthy donors and cancer patients. The repertoire was sequenced with immunoSEQ multiplex PCR; TCRdb's copy has only in-frame clones and lacks some. The table shows 100,000 to 150,000 clones, with roughly 87% occurring only once. What was sequenced was blood. This sequence originates from a man younger than 35 in good health. This chain joins TRBV30 and TRBJ2-1; tentative D call: TRBD1 (5 bases). CDR3 in DNA: TGTGCCTTTCGACAGAGCTCCTACAATGAGCAGTTCTTC. The encoded protein is CAFRQSSYNEQFF.